The present T cell receptor beta chain was sequenced within a study of T cells in Graves' hyperthyroidism and ophthalmopathy (dated by TCRdb to about 2019). Some background on the complete study: Peripheral blood was collected at initial diagnosis, before any treatment. To identify TCR V-J signatures that set the groups apart, the researchers used a discovery cohort of 90 to 100 patients, made up of around 40 with Graves' ophthalmopathy and 57 with stable Graves' hyperthyroidism. Whether ophthalmopathy could be predicted prospectively was tested in an independent validation cohort made up of under 20 hyperthyroidism patients plus 17 patients who later progressed to ophthalmopathy. The 100 or so discovery patients were randomly divided into training and test sets at a 7:3 ratio. The study also compared thyroid tissue and blood T-cell repertoires from about six Graves' hyperthyroidism patients. Following sampling, methimazole starting at 30 mg daily was given to hyperthyroidism patients, and high-dose intravenous methylprednisolone was given to ophthalmopathy patients. The paper describes TCR Vbeta CDR3 sequencing of some 130 peripheral blood samples, made up of 43 ophthalmopathy patients, around 78 hyperthyroidism patients and roughly 17 progressor patients. Results and caveats for the whole study, not just this receptor: In validation, the model predicted progression to ophthalmopathy with around 71% sensitivity and roughly 72% specificity, a median of roughly seven months before onset. No statistical method was used to set the sample size in advance, and investigators knew the group allocation. A 13 V-J signature model separated ophthalmopathy from stable hyperthyroidism, with around 88% sensitivity and approximately 81% specificity in cross-validation and 80%/75% in testing. Blood samples also contained most of the expanded thyroid clonotypes (frequency above 0.001), which suggests that blood repertoires may reflect thyroid immune responses.

A patient counted as having stable Graves' hyperthyroidism if no progression to ophthalmopathy occurred over 18 months of follow-up. The hyperthyroidism patients were between 18 and 65 years old and newly diagnosed, with a disease duration of less than 2 months. Exclusion was applied to patients with uncontrolled infections, other autoimmune diseases, pregnancy or lactation. Diagnoses were based on clinical symptoms, serum thyroxine and TRAb, thyroid ultrasound and orbital computed tomography. PBMCs were separated from roughly 9.3 ml of fresh peripheral blood using Ficoll-Paque density gradient centrifugation. Trizol reagent was used to extract total RNA, and RNA quality was then checked on an Agilent 2100 Bioanalyzer. The TCR beta CDR3 regions were amplified from the RNA transcripts. For the first round of RT-PCR on the TCR CDR3, the HTBI primer set was used together with the Qiagen OneStep RT-PCR kit. Libraries were constructed in a second round of multiplex PCR, after which size selection and purification were performed. Sequencing of the libraries was done on an Illumina HiSeq2000 using paired-end 100 bp reads. The authors' pipeline ran thus. Raw data were processed with SOAPnuke, discarding reads with adapters, uncalled bases, mean Phred below 15, or no exact constant-primer or identifier match. COPE v1.2.5 was used to merge high-quality paired reads, and clonotypes were defined as unique nucleotide sequences. MiTCR v1.1 was used to align clonotypes to the IMGT TRBV, TRBD and TRBJ reference segments. Only V-J combinations with frequency above 0.0001, covering roughly 99% of repertoires, were analysed. The TCS score was defined as the ratio of F50 (clonal expansion) to E x V (chaos), calculated using BLOSUM62-based TCRdist between CDR3 peptides within each V-J. Welch's t-statistics and random forest reduced around 550 V-J features to 13, which were used in a naive Bayes classifier (R e1071). The public reads were run again by TCRdb, first through fastp at Q25 and then through MiXCR, and only productive beta chains were kept. Every distinct CDR3 protein forms one entry, paired with its most common genes and DNA. TCRdb's processing, not the authors' own work, is the source of the V and J calls. The sample yields around 400,000 distinct CDR3 sequences; 25% were counted once. Roughly 70% of the sample goes to the ten largest clones.

Ends trimmed: V by 3 bases, J by 5 bases; bases unmatched to a gene: 5. Taken from cysteine to phenylalanine, the CDR3 has 16 residues. The entry retains the CDR3 DNA only, 48 bases that are in frame from base 1. Reading the germline V gene gives CDR1 SGHAT and CDR2 FQNNGV. To note about this clonotype: Its antigen is unknown. Base qualities are not at hand, and no much larger clone is one base apart.

This receptor was obtained from a man aged 50-60 years with Graves' hyperthyroidism. The sequenced sample consisted of blood. The V gene is TRBV11-2 and the J gene is TRBJ2-2, and TRBD2 aligns with 11 junction nucleotides. The DNA is TGTGCCAGCAGCTTTACTAGCGGGAGTTCAACCGGGGAGCTGTTTTTT. Its protein is CASSFTSGSSTGELFF.